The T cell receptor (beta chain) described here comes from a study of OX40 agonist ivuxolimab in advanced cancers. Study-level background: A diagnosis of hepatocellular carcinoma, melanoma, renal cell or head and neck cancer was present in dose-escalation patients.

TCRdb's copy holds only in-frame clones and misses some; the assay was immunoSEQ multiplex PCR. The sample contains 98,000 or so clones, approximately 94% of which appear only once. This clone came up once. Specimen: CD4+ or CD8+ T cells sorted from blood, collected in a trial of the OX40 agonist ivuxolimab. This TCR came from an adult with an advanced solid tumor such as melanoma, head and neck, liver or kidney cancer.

Written as DNA, the CDR3 is TGTGCCAGCACTCTCCAGGGAAGTGGGACTGAAGCTTTCTTT. Protein sequence: CASTLQGSGTEAFF. The V call is TRBV6-1, the J call TRBJ1-1; TRBD1 might be the D (5 bases). The CDR3 loop spans 14 amino acids. The ends were cut back, 7 bases at V and 5 bases at J, with 17 bases in the middle. CDR1 is MNHNS and CDR2 is SASEGT in the germline V gene.